The TCR beta chain under discussion was sequenced for a study of blood T cell repertoires in COVID-19. Across the study: T cells, B-cell-depleted T cells, or PBMCs provided the cDNA or gDNA that served as material.

The CDR3 length is 16 residues. CDR1 and CDR2 from the germline V gene are LNHDA and SQIVND (reference sequence). J lost 0 bases, V lost 3 bases, and 4 bases had no gene match. Profiling relied on immunoSEQ multiplex PCR, and the TCRdb table lists in-frame clones only, not all of them. The table lists around 47,000 clones, around 70% of them singletons. Sequenced material: peripheral blood. The receptor was isolated from a man at least 80 years old with acute or convalescent COVID-19. The genes are TRBV19 and TRBJ1-1, with 10 bases fitting TRBD1. The CDR3 reads CASSIGTGAVNTEAFF. The CDR3 bases are TGTGCCAGTAGTATCGGGACAGGGGCGGTGAACACTGAAGCTTTCTTT.